The T cell receptor beta chain under discussion was sequenced for a study of PD-1 blockade in classical Hodgkin lymphoma. As for the study in general: Patients were administered nivolumab (3 mg/kg intravenously) every 2 weeks. General study results and limits: For complete responders, baseline diversity was comparable to that of newly diagnosed patients. Reported findings placed baseline TCR diversity lower in newly diagnosed patients (compared with healthy donors).

Of note for this clone: The antigen is unknown.

Time point of the sample: cycle 4 day 1 (C4D1), after less than 7 weeks of nivolumab. All patients relapsed after autologous stem cell transplantation, and brentuximab vedotin exposure varied. This table comes from immunoSEQ multiplex PCR, and its TCRdb copy is limited to in-frame clones, with some not included. The sample holds about 46,000 clones, about three quarters seen once. The CDR3 is 18 residues long. Germline V gives CDR1 SQVTM, CDR2 ANQGSEA. V shed 4 bases and J shed 0 bases, with 24 bases lying between them. This chain uses TRBV29-1 with TRBJ1-2, with D possibly being TRBD1 (6 bases). This TCR came from a human donor with classical Hodgkin lymphoma. The input for sequencing was peripheral blood mononuclear cells (PBMCs), taken before the fourth cycle of nivolumab. In DNA, the CDR3 is TGCAGCGTTGTGGGCTCGACTGGGGGCAGATTTTCTAACTATGGCTACACCTTC. It specifies CSVVGSTGGRFSNYGYTF.